The 12 T cell receptor beta chains below come from one sample, sequenced in a study of human T cells and chemical hapten exposure. Sample time point: pre-sensitization, week 0. Treatment denoted: therapeutic diphenylcyclopropenone sensitization with weekly scalp DPC. TCRdb analysed the RACE reads with MiXCR anew, one entry per CDR3 protein. The top ten hold 3.1% of the sample, which has about 89,000 distinct CDR3 sequences, more than 10% seen once. The starting material was whole blood, obtained in connection with sensitization to the hapten diphenylcyclopropenone (DPC). The receptors shown here come from an older woman with alopecia areata. Some clones in this sample may be carry-over from other donors' samples.

CDR3 protein: CSVARGFGTEAFF. The CDR3 DNA follows: TGCAGCGTCGCCCGGGGTTTCGGGACTGAAGCTTTCTTT. The chain carries TRBV29-1 and TRBJ1-1; no clear D. CDR3 length equals 13 residues. Trimming pared 6 bases from V and 5 bases from J, leaving 16 bases between. The germline CDR1 and CDR2 sequences are SQVTM and ANQGSEA.

This clonotype came up a few times. The rearrangement uses TRBV20-1 and TRBJ2-4; 8 bases match TRBD1. Germline lookup yields CDR1 DFQATT and CDR2 SNEGSKA (reference sequence). The ends lost 6 bases at V and 0 bases at J; junction bases unmatched: 7. The CDR3 extends over 15 amino acids. As DNA, the CDR3 is TGCAGTGCCTCCCGGACAGGGCAAGCCAAAAACATTCAGTACTTC. It yields the protein CSASRTGQAKNIQYF.

Ten or more counts support this clonotype. The rearrangement joins TRBV12-3 or TRBV12-4 to TRBJ1-1; no clear D gene. The germline V and J ends were trimmed by 5 bases and 4 bases, with 17 bases remaining between them. The CDR3 has 15 residues. As DNA, the CDR3 is TGTGCCAGCAGTCTTCCGGGATCACCGACCACTGAAGCTTTCTTT. It codes for CASSLPGSPTTEAFF.

The sample holds many counts of this clonotype. The rearrangement joins TRBV5-6 to TRBJ1-1; 7 nucleotides agree with TRBD1. CDR1 and CDR2 from the germline V gene are SGHDT and YYEEEE. The CDR3 extends over 15 amino acids. V gave up 0 bases and J gave up 4 bases; unmatched junction bases: 6. The CDR3 DNA is TGTGCCAGCAGCTTGGGAGGGGGCCAGGGCACTGAAGCTTTCTTT. Protein product: CASSLGGGQGTEAFF.

This clonotype was counted at least ten times. The chain recombines TRBV6-5 with TRBJ1-2, with TRBD1 matching 7 bases. V trimming: 6 bases; J trimming: 7 bases; junction bases outside the gene matches: 8. The CDR3 spans 13 residues. The germline CDR1 and CDR2 sequences are MNHEY and SVGAGI. CDR3 coding DNA: TGTGCCAGCAGCTGGCAGGGGGGGTCTGGCTACACCTTC. It translates to CASSWQGGSGYTF.

This clonotype was detected only a few times. The genes are TRBV2 and TRBJ1-5; maybe TRBD1 (5 bases). CDR1 SNHLY and CDR2 FYNNEI come from the germline V gene. Trimming shortened V by 4 bases and J by 9 bases, and 16 bases separated the two germline ends. The CDR3 totals 14 residues. This chain's CDR3 is CASSGQGLNLPQHF. For the CDR3, the DNA is TGTGCCAGCAGTGGGCAGGGACTGAACCTGCCCCAGCATTTT. Together with reference TRBV2 and TRBJ1-5, the CDR3 gives the full variable domain: EPEVTQTPSHQVTQMGQEVILRCVPISNHLYFYWYRQILGQKVEFLVSFYNNEISEKSEIFDDQFSVERPDGSNFTLKIRSTKLEDSAMYFCASSGQGLNLPQHFGDGTRLSIL.

This clonotype was seen ten or more times. The chain joins TRBV7-2 to TRBJ2-1, with D perhaps given as TRBD1 or TRBD2 (5 bases each). Trimming took off 7 bases at V and 5 bases at J, with 15 bases between the two ends. Germline values: CDR1 SGHTA, CDR2 FQGNSA. The CDR3 length is 14 residues. The DNA of the CDR3 is TGTGCCAGCACCCCGGGGCCAGTCAACAATGAGCAGTTCTTC. Its translation is CASTPGPVNNEQFF.

V and J are TRBV12-3 or TRBV12-4 and TRBJ1-1, with D unclear. This CDR3 has 12 residues. The V and J ends lost 2 bases and 5 bases respectively, with 6 bases between them. The CDR3 DNA reads TGTGCCAGCAGTTTAAGCGGTACTGAAGCTTTCTTT. Translating it yields CASSLSGTEAFF.

There are many counts of this clonotype. The chain carries TRBV9 and TRBJ1-3; D is uncertain. Germline V lookup: CDR1 SGDLS, CDR2 YYNGEE. This CDR3 is 14 amino acids long. Trimming left V 1 base short and J 1 base short, with 6 bases between. Written as DNA, the CDR3 is TGTGCCAGCAGCGTACGGGGTTCTGGAAACACCATATATTTT. It translates to CASSVRGSGNTIYF.

This clonotype was recorded many times. The chain is built from TRBV29-1 and TRBJ2-5; TRBD1 matches at 7 bases. Germline V gene lookup returns CDR1 SQVTM and CDR2 ANQGSEA. Germline trimming cut 6 bases from V and 6 bases from J; bases unmatched to any gene: 7. There are 12 residues in the CDR3. CDR3 sequence (DNA): TGCAGCGTAGCAACAGGGGCGCAGACCCAGTACTTC. Translation: CSVATGAQTQYF.

This clonotype showed up many times. The chain joins TRBV18 to TRBJ1-2, with 8 bases identical to TRBD1. The trim removed 4 bases at V and 4 bases at J, leaving 5 bases unmatched. CDR1 KGHSH and CDR2 LQKENI come from the germline V gene. The CDR3 consists of 14 residues. The CDR3 sequence: CASSLRTGSYGYTF. In DNA, the CDR3 is TGTGCCAGCTCACTACGGACAGGGAGCTATGGCTACACCTTC.

This clonotype was seen a handful of times. The genes are TRBV10-3 and TRBJ2-7, with 9 nucleotides matching TRBD1. This CDR3 is 16 amino acids long. J lost 2 bases, V lost 4 bases, and 9 bases had no gene match. Germline loops: CDR1 ENHRY, CDR2 SYGVKD. CDR3 in DNA: TGTGCCATCAGTGGACGGACAGGGGCTTCCCCCTACGAGCAGTACTTC. It encodes CAISGRTGASPYEQYF.